These 30 T cell receptor beta chains share one sample of origin, sequenced in a study of control samples from healthy donors and cancer patients. Using immunoSEQ multiplex PCR, the repertoire was profiled, and TCRdb retains in-frame clones only, with some absent. The data hold over 90,000 clones, with approximately 90% observed a single time. The sample was PBMCs. Receptor source: a man aged 60-69 years with lung cancer.

A remark on this clone: Because the CDR3 is missing its conserved closing phenylalanine or tryptophan, this is likely a read error. It is unclear where the CDR3 begins or ends on the DNA, so no DNA is shown, and the CDR3 is as TCRdb lists it. V gene TRBV24-1 combines with J gene TRBJ1-5; TRBD1 is taken as the D call from the table, unchecked against the DNA. Ends included, the CDR3 has 10 residues. Per the germline V gene, CDR1 is KGHDR and CDR2 is SFDVKD. CDR3 in amino acids: CATRPGQSDL.

This clone has a handful of counts. The chain uses TRBV27 and TRBJ1-1; D ambiguous. This CDR3 has 16 amino acids. Germline CDR1 is MNHEY and CDR2 is SMNVEV (reference sequence). Deletions cut 2 bases from V and 3 bases from J, with 16 bases between. CDR3 nucleotides: TGTGCCAGCAGTTTAATTTCTACGGGAATCTACACTGAAGCTTTCTTT. Translating it yields CASSLISTGIYTEAFF.

As regards this clone: The sample has other DNA sequences that encode this CDR3 too. V usage is TRBV3-1 (or the pseudogene TRBV3-2) and J usage is TRBJ1-4; TRBD1 matches at 8 bases. V lost 4 bases and J lost 5; bases outside the gene matches: 6. This CDR3 comprises 15 residues. Looked up from germline, CDR1 is LGHDT and CDR2 is YNNKEL (reference sequence). CDR3 nucleotide sequence: TGTGCCAGCAGCCTCAGGACAGGGACCAATGAAAAACTGTTTTTT. Amino acids: CASSLRTGTNEKLFF.

The chain recombines TRBV7-9 with TRBJ1-4; D not resolved. V was pared by 2 bases and J by 0 bases, with 7 bases between. The CDR3 extends over 15 amino acids. CDR1 and CDR2 (germline): SEHNR, FQNEAQ (reference sequence). The chain's CDR3 is CASSLTLATNEKLFF. The CDR3 region has the DNA TGTGCCAGCAGCTTAACACTTGCAACTAATGAAAAACTGTTTTTT.

This chain joins TRBV19 and TRBJ2-5; 7 bases are a match to TRBD2. Germline CDR1 and CDR2: LNHDA and SQIVND (reference sequence). This CDR3 region has 15 residues. V dropped 4 bases and J dropped 5; count of bases not matched to a gene: 10. The CDR3 DNA follows: TGTGCCAGTAGTACCACGGGGGGTACCCAGGAGACCCAGTACTTC. It encodes CASSTTGGTQETQYF.

This rearrangement joins TRBV7-9 to TRBJ1-6, with a possible D match to TRBD1 (5 bases). The CDR3 contains 13 residues. Per the germline V gene, CDR1 is SEHNR and CDR2 is FQNEAQ (reference sequence). V was pared by 8 bases and J by 9 bases, with 14 bases between. The chain's CDR3 is CASVKGKGSPLHF. DNA for the CDR3: TGTGCCAGCGTTAAGGGGAAAGGTTCACCCCTCCACTTT.

This chain joins TRBV3-1 (or the pseudogene TRBV3-2) and TRBJ2-3, with a possible D match to TRBD1 (5 bases). Trimming left V 5 bases short and J 8 bases short, with 23 bases between. This CDR3 contains 16 residues. From germline, CDR1 is LGHDT and CDR2 YNNKEL (reference sequence). CDR3 region: CASSGFVTLIQGTQYF. DNA for the CDR3: TGTGCCAGCAGCGGGTTCGTGACACTCATCCAGGGTACGCAGTATTTT.

The chain uses TRBV24-1 and TRBJ2-3; 7 nucleotides agree with TRBD1. The CDR3 extends over 15 amino acids. V dropped 5 bases and J dropped 0; count of bases not matched to a gene: 4. Germline lookup yields CDR1 KGHDR and CDR2 SFDVKD. The DNA of the CDR3 is TGTGCCACCAGTGCCGTGACAGGGAGCACAGATACGCAGTATTTT. It specifies CATSAVTGSTDTQYF.

The gene calls are TRBV30 and TRBJ1-3; D uncertain. In germline, CDR1 is GTSNPN, CDR2 SVGIG (reference sequence). The CDR3 runs to 15 residues. The V gene lost 0 bases and the J gene lost 0 bases, with 9 bases spanning the gap. The CDR3 sequence is CAWSVHFSSGNTIYF. The CDR3 bases are TGTGCCTGGAGTGTACATTTCAGCTCTGGAAACACCATATATTTT.

This chain links TRBV18 with TRBJ1-4, with D hard to call. This CDR3 has 14 residues. Per germline, CDR1 KGHSH and CDR2 LQKENI. The V gene lost 5 bases and the J gene lost 0 bases, with 7 bases spanning the gap. CDR3 sequence (DNA): TGTGCCAGCTCAGGGCAGGCAACTAATGAAAAACTGTTTTTT. Translating it yields CASSGQATNEKLFF. Complete variable domain (other parts from reference TRBV18 and TRBJ1-4): NAGVMQNPRHLVRRRGQEARLRCSPMKGHSHVYWYRQLPEEGLKFMVYLQKENIIDESGMPKERFSAEFPKEGPSILRIQQVVRGDSAAYFCASSGQATNEKLFFGSGTQLSVL.

The chain employs TRBV5-1 and TRBJ1-2; TRBD1 matches 7 bases. The junction had 19 bases not matched to a gene; V was cut back by 0 bases and J by 8 bases. The CDR3 is 18 amino acids. Germline CDR1 reads SGHRS; CDR2 reads YFSETQ. This CDR3 is CASSLGTSSPTGNGGYTF. As DNA, the CDR3 is TGCGCCAGCAGCTTGGGAACTTCCTCCCCGACAGGGAACGGAGGCTACACCTTC.

The genes are TRBV11-3 and TRBJ1-2; a possible D gene is TRBD1 (6 bases). The CDR3 runs 11 residues. Germline values: CDR1 SGHNT, CDR2 YENEEA. Trimming removed 5 bases at V and 5 bases at J, with 6 bases between. CDR3 nucleotide sequence: TGTGCCAGCAGCCAGGGGTATGGCTACACCTTC. This codes for CASSQGYGYTF.

V usage is TRBV7-2 and J usage is TRBJ1-2; a possible D gene is TRBD1 (5 bases). Germline lookup yields CDR1 SGHTA and CDR2 FQGNSA. There are 16 residues in the CDR3. V lost 1 base and J 6 bases, leaving 18 bases between the germline ends. The CDR3 DNA is TGTGCCAGCAGCTTAGGGAGGGTTAGGGGCGAGAATGGCTACACCTTC. Translation: CASSLGRVRGENGYTF. Together with reference TRBV7-2 and TRBJ1-2, the CDR3 gives the full variable domain: GAGVSQSPSNKVTEKGKDVELRCDPISGHTALYWYRQSLGQGLEFLIYFQGNSAPDKSGLPSDRFSAERTGGSVSTLTIQRTQQEDSAVYLCASSLGRVRGENGYTFGSGTRLTVV.

This rearrangement joins TRBV10-3 to TRBJ2-5, with 7 bases aligning to TRBD1. The CDR3 contains 14 residues. Trimming cost V 7 bases and J 2 bases; bases outside gene matches: 7. CDR1 and CDR2 (germline): ENHRY, SYGVKD. CDR3 loop: CAIKPGTDQETQYF. CDR3 coding DNA: TGTGCCATCAAACCCGGGACAGATCAAGAGACCCAGTACTTC.

The V gene is TRBV18, the J gene TRBJ2-2, with 7 positions matching TRBD1. V lost 3 bases to trimming and J lost 5 bases; unmatched junction nucleotides: 3. From germline, CDR1 is KGHSH and CDR2 LQKENI. The CDR3 runs 14 residues. Here the CDR3 DNA reads TGTGCCAGCTCACCGGCAGGGGGAACCGGGGAGCTGTTTTTT. Amino acids: CASSPAGGTGELFF.

This sequence joins TRBV7-3 and TRBJ2-2; 9 nucleotides agree with TRBD1. Germline CDR1 and CDR2: SGHTA and FQGTGA. V lost 2 bases and J lost 7; bases outside the gene matches: 8. The CDR3 covers 16 residues. The CDR3 spells CASSLLTGGRGGELFF. CDR3 nucleotides: TGTGCCAGCAGCTTATTAACAGGGGGCCGTGGCGGGGAGCTGTTTTTT.

The DNA for the CDR3 is TGCGCCAGCAGCTTGGCTCCCCCCGGGACAGGGAGATACAATGAGCAGTTCTTC. Encoded protein: CASSLAPPGTGRYNEQFF. The chain is built from TRBV5-1 and TRBJ2-1; 9 positions agree with TRBD1. V shed 0 bases, J shed 4 bases, and the junction held 11 bases outside the gene matches. This CDR3 region has 18 residues. Germline V gene data show CDR1 as SGHRS and CDR2 as YFSETQ.

The chain carries TRBV6-1 and TRBJ1-3; D remains unclear. The germline V gene has CDR1 MNHNS and CDR2 SASEGT. The CDR3 contains 16 residues. Trimming pared 2 bases from V and 0 bases from J, leaving 11 bases between. DNA for the CDR3: TGTGCCAGCAGTGAAACTAGGACTCGCTCTGGAAACACCATATATTTT. Translated, it gives CASSETRTRSGNTIYF.

The chain links TRBV23-1 to TRBJ1-3, with TRBD1 as a possible D gene (5 bases). TRBV23-1 belongs to the ORF category, with a function that is uncertain. Trimming left V 6 bases short and J 0 bases short, with 18 bases between. The CDR3 runs 17 residues. The CDR3 nucleotides read TGCGCCAGCAGCCCCCCGAGAGAGAGGGGCTCTGGAAACACCATATATTTT. The encoded protein is CASSPPRERGSGNTIYF.

As concerns this clone: Other DNA sequences from this sample encode an identical CDR3 as well. This rearrangement joins TRBV12-3 or TRBV12-4 to TRBJ1-5; D ambiguous. This CDR3 region has 13 residues. Deletions cut 5 bases from V and 0 bases from J, with 5 bases between. The CDR3 protein is CASSLRSNQPQHF. The CDR3 coding sequence is TGTGCCAGCAGTCTCCGTAGCAATCAGCCCCAGCATTTT.

In its sample, this clone was seen a few times. The chain has TRBV3-1 (or the pseudogene TRBV3-2) and TRBJ1-3; D is unclear. This CDR3 has 14 residues. V gave up 4 bases and J gave up 0 bases, with 7 bases separating them. Germline values: CDR1 LGHDT, CDR2 YNNKEL (reference sequence). DNA of the CDR3: TGTGCCAGCAGCCTCAGATCCTCTGGAAACACCATATATTTT. As protein: CASSLRSSGNTIYF.

The rearrangement joins TRBV5-8 to TRBJ2-5; 9 nucleotides agree with TRBD1. The CDR3 length is 15 residues. Germline assignment: CDR1 SGHTS and CDR2 YDEGEE. Losses at the gene ends were 2 bases for V and 5 bases for J; bases not matched to a gene: 7. CDR3 region: CASSFGTGRTETQYF. CDR3 sequence (DNA): TGTGCCAGCAGCTTCGGGACAGGGAGGACGGAGACCCAGTACTTC. Together with reference TRBV5-8 and TRBJ2-5, the CDR3 gives the full variable domain: EAGVTQSPTHLIKTRGQQATLRCSPISGHTSVYWYQQALGLGLQFLLWYDEGEERNRGNFPPRFSGRQFPNYSSELNVNALELEDSALYLCASSFGTGRTETQYFGPGTRLLVL.

The V and J genes are TRBV3-1 (or the pseudogene TRBV3-2) and TRBJ2-3, with TRBD1 identical over 8 bases. The V gene end was trimmed by 4 bases and the J gene end by 8 bases; junction bases not matched to a gene: 11. The CDR3 consists of 15 residues. Germline loops: CDR1 LGHDT, CDR2 YNNKEL (reference sequence). The CDR3 DNA reads as TGTGCCAGCAGCCGATTTTACAGGGGGGAGGCTACGCAGTATTTT. As protein: CASSRFYRGEATQYF.

The CDR3 spells CSVDRGRADTQYF. CDR3 bases: TGCAGCGTTGACAGGGGGCGCGCAGATACGCAGTATTTT. V is TRBV29-1 and J is TRBJ2-3, with TRBD1 matching over 8 bases. Losses at the gene ends were 3 bases for V and 4 bases for J; bases not matched to a gene: 3. CDR3 size: 13 residues. Germline V gene lookup returns CDR1 SQVTM and CDR2 ANQGSEA.

The chain recombines TRBV27 with TRBJ2-5; TRBD1 aligns across 9 bases. The CDR3 length is 13 residues. Trimming took 4 bases from V and 5 from J; bases not matched to a gene: 2. Germline CDR1 MNHEY, CDR2 SMNVEV (reference sequence). The DNA of the CDR3 is TGTGCCAGCAGTTGGGGACAGGGCGAGACCCAGTACTTC. Translated, it gives CASSWGQGETQYF.

The chain recombines TRBV19 with TRBJ1-5, with 7 bases lining up with TRBD1. J lost 4 bases, V lost 5 bases, and 5 bases had no gene match. This CDR3 comprises 14 residues. CDR1 is LNHDA and CDR2 is SQIVND in the germline V gene (reference sequence). CDR3 amino acids: CASSRQGVNQPQHF. CDR3 DNA: TGTGCCAGTAGTCGCCAGGGGGTAAATCAGCCCCAGCATTTT.

This clone was observed once. The chain has TRBV11-1 and TRBJ1-1; D gene ambiguous. The CDR3 runs to 13 residues. The germline CDR1 and CDR2 sequences are SGHAT and FQDESV (reference sequence). Trimming shortened V by 5 bases and J by 0 bases, and 7 bases separated the two germline ends. DNA for the CDR3: TGTGCCAGCAGCACCTTTATGAACACTGAAGCTTTCTTT. Its translation: CASSTFMNTEAFF. Full variable domain (missing parts from reference TRBV11-1 and TRBJ1-1): EAEVAQSPRYKITEKSQAVAFWCDPISGHATLYWYRQILGQGPELLVQFQDESVVDDSQLPKDRFSAERLKGVDSTLKIQPAELGDSAMYLCASSTFMNTEAFFGQGTRLTVV.

The chain is built from TRBV5-1 and TRBJ1-4; D is unresolved. V was cut by 0 bases and J by 5 bases, with 11 bases left in between. Germline values: CDR1 SGHRS, CDR2 YFSETQ. The CDR3 runs 15 residues. In nucleotides, the CDR3 is TGCGCCAGCAGCTTGGCCGCGGGTTTGAATGAAAAACTGTTTTTT. Its protein is CASSLAAGLNEKLFF.

A remark on this clone: The sample holds other DNA sequences that translate to the same CDR3. The V call is TRBV15, the J call TRBJ1-3; 7 bases line up with TRBD1. The germline V gene has CDR1 LNHNV and CDR2 YYDKDF (reference sequence). The CDR3 covers 16 residues. V shed 5 bases, J shed 0 bases, and the junction held 7 bases outside the gene matches. Here the CDR3 DNA reads TGTGCCACCAGCCGCGACAGGGAGAGCTCTGGAAACACCATATATTTT. Encoded protein: CATSRDRESSGNTIYF.

This clone was observed a few times. The CDR3 here is CASSQDPPTYQETQYF. CDR3 DNA: TGCGCCAGCAGCCAAGACCCCCCGACTTATCAAGAGACCCAGTACTTC. The J gene is TRBJ2-5, the V gene TRBV4-1, with D hard to call. V lost 0 bases to trimming and J lost 2 bases, with 13 bases between them. This CDR3 contains 16 residues. Per the germline V gene, CDR1 is MGHRA and CDR2 is YSYEKL.